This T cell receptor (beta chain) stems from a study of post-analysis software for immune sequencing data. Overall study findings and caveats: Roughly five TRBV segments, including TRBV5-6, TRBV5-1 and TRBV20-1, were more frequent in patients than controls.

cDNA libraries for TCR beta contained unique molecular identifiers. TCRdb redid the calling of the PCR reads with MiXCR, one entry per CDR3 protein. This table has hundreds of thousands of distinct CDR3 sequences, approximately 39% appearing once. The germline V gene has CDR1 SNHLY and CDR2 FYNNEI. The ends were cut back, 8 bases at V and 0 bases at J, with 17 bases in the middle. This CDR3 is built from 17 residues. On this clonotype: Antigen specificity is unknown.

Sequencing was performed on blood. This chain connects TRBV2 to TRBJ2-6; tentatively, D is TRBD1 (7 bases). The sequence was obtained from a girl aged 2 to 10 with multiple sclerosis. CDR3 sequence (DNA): TGTGCCAGCGGCGGGACAGCCATTTCCTCTGGGGCCAACGTCCTGACTTTC. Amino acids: CASGGTAISSGANVLTF.